The entry that follows covers one T cell receptor (beta chain) sequence. Its target is unknown. This sample is drawn from a study of T cells after yellow fever vaccination. Study observations and caveats: Subsequent to the booster, the majority of primary-vaccination clones reappeared (around 96% CD4, approximately 85% CD8).

Germline loops: CDR1 SGHTA, CDR2 FQGTGA. The CDR3 totals 15 residues. Trimming left V 1 base short and J 4 bases short, with 12 bases between. TCRdb re-derived calls from the 5' RACE reads in MiXCR, one entry per CDR3 protein. The sample lists 550,000 or so distinct CDR3 sequences, approximately 21% occurring once. This receptor was obtained from a young man who received the YFV17D yellow fever vaccine. The source material was PBMCs, sampled 15 days after the yellow fever booster vaccination. The chain is built from TRBV7-3 and TRBJ2-3; D tentatively fits TRBD1 or TRBD2 (5 bases each). The chain's CDR3 is CASSLIGGLSDTQYF. CDR3 nucleotide sequence: TGTGCCAGCAGCTTAATTGGGGGTCTATCAGATACGCAGTATTTT.